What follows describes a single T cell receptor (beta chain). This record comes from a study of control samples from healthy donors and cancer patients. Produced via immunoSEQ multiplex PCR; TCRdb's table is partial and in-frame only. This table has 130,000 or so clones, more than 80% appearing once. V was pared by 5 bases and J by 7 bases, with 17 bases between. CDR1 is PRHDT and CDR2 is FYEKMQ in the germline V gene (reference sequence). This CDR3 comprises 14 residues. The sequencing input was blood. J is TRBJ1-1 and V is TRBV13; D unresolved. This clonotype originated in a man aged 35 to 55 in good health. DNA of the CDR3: TGTGCCAGCAGCCTGCGAACTGTCTCTGGTGAAGCTTTCTTT. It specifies CASSLRTVSGEAFF.